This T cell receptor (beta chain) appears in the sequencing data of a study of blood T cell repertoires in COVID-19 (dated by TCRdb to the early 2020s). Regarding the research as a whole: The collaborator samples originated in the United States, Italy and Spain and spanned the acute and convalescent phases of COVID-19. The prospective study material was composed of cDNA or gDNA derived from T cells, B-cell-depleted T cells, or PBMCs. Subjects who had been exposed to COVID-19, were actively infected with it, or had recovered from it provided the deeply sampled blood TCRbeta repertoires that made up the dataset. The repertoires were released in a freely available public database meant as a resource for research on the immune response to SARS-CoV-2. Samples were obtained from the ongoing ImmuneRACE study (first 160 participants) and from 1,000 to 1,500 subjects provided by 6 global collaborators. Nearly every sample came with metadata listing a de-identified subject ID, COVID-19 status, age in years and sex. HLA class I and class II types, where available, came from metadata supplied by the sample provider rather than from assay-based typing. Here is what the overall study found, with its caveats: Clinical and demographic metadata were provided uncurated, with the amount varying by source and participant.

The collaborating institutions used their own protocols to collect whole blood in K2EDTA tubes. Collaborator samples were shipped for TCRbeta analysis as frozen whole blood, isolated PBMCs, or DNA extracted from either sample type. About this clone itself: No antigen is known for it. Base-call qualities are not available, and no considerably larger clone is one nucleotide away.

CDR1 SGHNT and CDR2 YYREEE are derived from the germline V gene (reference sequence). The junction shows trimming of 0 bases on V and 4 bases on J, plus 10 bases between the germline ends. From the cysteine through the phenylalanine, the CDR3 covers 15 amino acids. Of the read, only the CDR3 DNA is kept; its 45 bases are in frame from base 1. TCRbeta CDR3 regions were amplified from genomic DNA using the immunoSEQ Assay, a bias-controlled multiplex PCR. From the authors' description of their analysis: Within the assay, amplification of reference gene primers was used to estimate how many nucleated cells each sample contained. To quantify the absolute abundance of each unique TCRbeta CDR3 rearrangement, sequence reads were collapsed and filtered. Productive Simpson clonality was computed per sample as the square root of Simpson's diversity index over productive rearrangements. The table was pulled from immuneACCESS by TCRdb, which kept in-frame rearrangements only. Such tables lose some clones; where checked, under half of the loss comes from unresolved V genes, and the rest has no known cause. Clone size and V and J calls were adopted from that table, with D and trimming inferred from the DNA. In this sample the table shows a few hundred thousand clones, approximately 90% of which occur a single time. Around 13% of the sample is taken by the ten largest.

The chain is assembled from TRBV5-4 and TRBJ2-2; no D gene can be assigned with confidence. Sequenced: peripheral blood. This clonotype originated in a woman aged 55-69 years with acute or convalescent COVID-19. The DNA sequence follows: TGTGCCAGCAGCTTGGACAGTACGATCACCGGGGAGCTGTTTTTT. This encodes CASSLDSTITGELFF.